This entry describes one TCR beta chain. V lost 0 bases and J lost 0, with 9 bases in between. CDR1 and CDR2 from the germline V gene are PRHDT and FYEKMQ (reference sequence). CDR3 size: 17 residues. The sample comes from a study of blood T cell repertoires in COVID-19. Produced via immunoSEQ multiplex PCR; TCRdb's table is partial and in-frame only. Of about 410,000 clones listed, 85% to 90% are singletons. V and J are TRBV13 and TRBJ1-6; D call uncertain. The sequencing input was PBMCs or T cells enriched from blood (not recorded which). The TCR originated in a woman in her twenties or thirties who had recovered from COVID-19. CDR3 bases: TGTGCCAGCAGCTTAGGCGTCGTGAGCTCCTATAATTCACCCCTCCACTTT. It specifies CASSLGVVSSYNSPLHF.